There are a few counts of the clone carrying this T cell receptor (beta chain). These data originate in a study of blood T cell repertoires in COVID-19. On the study more broadly: Acute and convalescent COVID-19 samples came from the United States, Italy and Spain. T cells, B-cell-depleted T cells, or PBMCs provided the cDNA or gDNA that served as material.

This CDR3 is built from 13 residues. Per germline, CDR1 SGHVS and CDR2 FQNEAQ. V shed 3 bases and J shed 6 bases, with 12 bases lying between them. Per the original methods: The assay estimated nucleated cells by amplifying reference gene primers. Method: immunoSEQ multiplex PCR; TCRdb's copy keeps in-frame clones and lacks some. V, J and clone size are taken as reported in that table, and D and trimming were inferred from the DNA itself. The sample lists around 260,000 clones, approximately 86% occurring once. What was sequenced was peripheral blood. The chain links TRBV7-8 to TRBJ2-7, with D possibly being TRBD2 (6 bases). The receptor comes from a man between 18 and 29 years old with active or convalescent COVID-19. CDR3 amino acids: CASSFNLGGEQYF. In nucleotides, the CDR3 is TGTGCCAGCAGCTTCAATCTGGGGGGCGAGCAGTACTTC. The whole variable domain, filled in from reference TRBV7-8 and TRBJ2-7, reads GAGVSQSPRYKVAKRGQDVALRCDPISGHVSLFWYQQALGQGPEFLTYFQNEAQLDKSGLPSDRFFAERPEGSVSTLKIQRTQQEDSAVYLCASSFNLGGEQYFGPGTRLTVT.